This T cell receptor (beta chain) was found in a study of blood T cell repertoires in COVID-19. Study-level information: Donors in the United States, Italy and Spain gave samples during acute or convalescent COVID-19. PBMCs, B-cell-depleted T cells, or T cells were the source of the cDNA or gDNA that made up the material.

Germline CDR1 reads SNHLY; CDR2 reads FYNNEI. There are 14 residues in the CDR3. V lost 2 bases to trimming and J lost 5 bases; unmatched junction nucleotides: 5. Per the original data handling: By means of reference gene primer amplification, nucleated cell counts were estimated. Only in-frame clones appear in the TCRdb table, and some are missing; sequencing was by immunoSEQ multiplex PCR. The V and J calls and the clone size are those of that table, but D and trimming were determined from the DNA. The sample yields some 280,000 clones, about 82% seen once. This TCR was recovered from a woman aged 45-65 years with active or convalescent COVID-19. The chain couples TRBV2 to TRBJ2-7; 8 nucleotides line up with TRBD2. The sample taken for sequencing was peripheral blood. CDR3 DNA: TGTGCCAGCAGTGAACCGGGACTAGGAAACGAGCAGTACTTC. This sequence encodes CASSEPGLGNEQYF.